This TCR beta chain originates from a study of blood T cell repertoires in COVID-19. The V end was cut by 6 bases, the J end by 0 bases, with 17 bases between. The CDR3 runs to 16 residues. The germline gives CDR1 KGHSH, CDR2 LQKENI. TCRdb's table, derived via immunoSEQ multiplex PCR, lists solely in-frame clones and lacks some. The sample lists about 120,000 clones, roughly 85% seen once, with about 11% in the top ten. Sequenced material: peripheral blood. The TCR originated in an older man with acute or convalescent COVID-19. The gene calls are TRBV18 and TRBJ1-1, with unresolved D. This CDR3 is CASSPKEAAVNTEAFF. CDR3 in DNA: TGTGCCAGCTCCCCAAAGGAGGCGGCGGTGAACACTGAAGCTTTCTTT.